What follows are 20 T cell receptor beta chains derived from one specimen sequenced in a study of cytomegalovirus exposure and HLA in healthy donors. PCR primers comprised 60 Vbeta and 13 Jbeta primers. Profiling relied on immunoSEQ multiplex PCR, and the TCRdb table lists in-frame clones only, not all of them. Seen here are tens of thousands of clones, about 80% observed once, and the top ten hold 5.5% to 7%. The sequencing input was PBMCs. Receptor source: a man aged 45 to 65 in good health and CMV-seronegative.

V gene TRBV9 combines with J gene TRBJ1-5; D remains ambiguous. The CDR3 contains 15 residues. Trimming removed 0 bases at V and 2 bases at J, with 9 bases between. In germline, CDR1 is SGDLS, CDR2 YYNGEE. The CDR3 DNA reads TGTGCCAGCAGCGTAGGGAAAGCGGGCAATCAGCCCCAGCATTTT. The encoded protein is CASSVGKAGNQPQHF.

The chain combines TRBV4-1 with TRBJ1-2; D is ambiguous. Looked up from germline, CDR1 is MGHRA and CDR2 is YSYEKL. V was clipped by 1 base and J by 2 bases, with 11 bases between them. This CDR3 region has 15 residues. CDR3 nucleotides: TGCGCCAGCAGCCAAGCTCCAGGCGAAAACTATGGCTACACCTTC. It specifies CASSQAPGENYGYTF.

V gene TRBV6-5 combines with J gene TRBJ1-1; D perhaps matches TRBD1 (6 bases). The CDR3 spans 11 residues. Germline lookup yields CDR1 MNHEY and CDR2 SVGAGI. Trimming cost V 6 bases and J 7 bases, with 9 bases left between them. The CDR3 bases are TGTGCCAGCAGGCAGGGGCTTGAAGCTTTCTTT. Protein product: CASRQGLEAFF.

This sequence joins TRBV7-6 and TRBJ2-7; 15 bases fit TRBD2. V was clipped by 1 base and J by 5 bases; unmatched bases: 12. CDR1 SGHVS and CDR2 FNYEAQ come from the germline V gene. The CDR3 sequence is 19 residues long. The CDR3 spells CASSLEYGTSGRSSHEQYF. In DNA form, the CDR3 reads TGTGCCAGCAGCTTAGAATACGGGACTAGCGGGAGGTCATCCCACGAGCAGTACTTC.

This clone has more than one count but fewer than ten. The chain couples TRBV7-8 to TRBJ1-2, with a possible D match to TRBD1 (6 bases). From germline, CDR1 is SGHVS and CDR2 FQNEAQ. The CDR3 runs 15 residues. The germline V and J ends were trimmed by 5 bases and 3 bases, with 16 bases remaining between them. CDR3 DNA sequence: TGTGCCAGCAGCACAATGACAGGAGAAGACTATGGCTACACCTTC. The encoded protein is CASSTMTGEDYGYTF.

In its sample, this clone was seen once. This sequence joins TRBV7-9 and TRBJ2-3; TRBD2 aligns across 7 bases. V lost 5 bases and J lost 2; bases outside the gene matches: 1. The CDR3 contains 13 residues. CDR1 and CDR2 (germline): SEHNR, FQNEAQ (reference sequence). The CDR3 sequence is CASSGGDTDTQYF. For the CDR3, the DNA is TGTGCCAGCAGCGGGGGGGACACAGATACGCAGTATTTT.

The chain recombines TRBV19 with TRBJ2-3; possibly TRBD2 for D (5 bases). The CDR3 runs to 16 residues. The germline V and J ends were trimmed by 3 bases and 2 bases, with 15 bases remaining between them. Germline CDR1 LNHDA, CDR2 SQIVND (reference sequence). The CDR3 loop is CASSILSGVITDTQYF. In DNA, the CDR3 is TGTGCCAGTAGTATCCTTTCCGGGGTTATCACAGATACGCAGTATTTT.

This sequence joins TRBV27 and TRBJ2-7; 7 positions match TRBD1. The CDR3 sequence is 15 residues long. The V gene end was trimmed by 5 bases and the J gene end by 2 bases; junction bases not matched to a gene: 9. Per the germline V gene, CDR1 is MNHEY and CDR2 is SMNVEV (reference sequence). The CDR3 nucleotides are TGTGCCAGCAGTCGACACAGGGGTCCCCCCTACGAGCAGTACTTC. Amino acids: CASSRHRGPPYEQYF.

The V gene is TRBV19, the J gene TRBJ2-2; weak D call: TRBD1 (6 bases). This CDR3 is built from 15 residues. The V gene lost 9 bases and the J gene lost 2 bases, with 16 bases spanning the gap. CDR1 is LNHDA and CDR2 is SQIVND in the germline V gene (reference sequence). CDR3 region: CASQAGTRNTGELFF. Written as DNA, the CDR3 is TGTGCCAGCCAAGCCGGGACACGAAACACCGGGGAGCTGTTTTTT.

This sequence joins TRBV6-5 and TRBJ1-4, with TRBD1 matching 9 bases. With V trimmed by 7 bases and J by 6 bases, 6 bases remained unmatched. The CDR3 length is 14 residues. CDR1 MNHEY and CDR2 SVGAGI come from the germline V gene. In nucleotides, the CDR3 is TGTGCCAGCAAATCACAGGGGGCGCATGAAAAACTGTTTTTT. This translates into CASKSQGAHEKLFF.

To note about this clone: Other DNA sequences in the sample encode the same CDR3. This chain connects TRBV28 to TRBJ1-1; possible D gene TRBD1, 5 bases. CDR3 size: 13 residues. V gave up 2 bases and J gave up 1 base, with 5 bases separating them. Germline V gene data show CDR1 as MDHEN and CDR2 as SYDVKM. This CDR3 is CASSLRGNTEAFF. In nucleotides, the CDR3 is TGTGCCAGCAGTTTAAGGGGGAACACTGAAGCTTTCTTT. Combining the CDR3 with reference TRBV28 and TRBJ1-1 gives the whole variable domain DVKVTQSSRYLVKRTGEKVFLECVQDMDHENMFWYRQDPGLGLRLIYFSYDVKMKEKGDIPEGYSVSREKKERFSLILESASTNQTSMYLCASSLRGNTEAFFGQGTRLTVV.

This clone appeared a few times. The chain uses TRBV7-2 and TRBJ2-7; 7 positions match TRBD1. The trim removed 0 bases at V and 4 bases at J, leaving 6 bases unmatched. Germline lookup yields CDR1 SGHTA and CDR2 FQGNSA. The CDR3 contains 15 residues. The CDR3 region has the DNA TGTGCCAGCAGCTTAGCGCAGGGGGTGGGTTACGAGCAGTACTTC. Its protein is CASSLAQGVGYEQYF.

The chain has TRBV4-2 and TRBJ2-5, with 7 positions matching TRBD2. Germline assignment: CDR1 LGHNA and CDR2 YNFKEQ. The CDR3 runs 15 residues. The V and J ends lost 4 bases and 5 bases, in that order; junction bases with no gene match: 10. DNA for the CDR3: TGTGCCAGCAGCCCGGGGGGTTTGGGGGGGGAGACCCAGTACTTC. Its protein is CASSPGGLGGETQYF.

About this clone itself: An end of the junction does not agree with germline; a read error may underlie this. The chain employs TRBV7-7 and TRBJ2-2, with a weak D call TRBD2 (6 bases). Germline V gives CDR1 SSHAT, CDR2 FNYEAQ (reference sequence). The CDR3 runs to 15 residues. CDR3 region: CASSLSGQSTGELFF. Written as DNA, the CDR3 is TGTGCTAGCAGCTTAAGCGGGCAGAGCACCGGGGAGCTGTTTTTT.

This clone was seen only a few times. V gene TRBV19 combines with J gene TRBJ2-5; D unresolved. Germline V lookup: CDR1 LNHDA, CDR2 SQIVND (reference sequence). The CDR3 length is 12 residues. The ends were cut back, 6 bases at V and 4 bases at J, with 9 bases in the middle. The CDR3 coding sequence is TGTGCCAGTAGCCCATCCGGAGAGACCCAGTACTTC. Amino acids: CASSPSGETQYF.

This chain uses TRBV7-6 with TRBJ1-1, with D tentatively TRBD1 (5 bases). This CDR3 has 13 residues. V was shortened by 5 bases and J by 1 base, with 8 bases between the two germline ends. Per the germline V gene, CDR1 is SGHVS and CDR2 is FNYEAQ. CDR3 loop: CASSNDRNTEAFF. The CDR3 DNA reads TGTGCCAGCAGCAACGACAGGAACACTGAAGCTTTCTTT.

J is TRBJ2-2 and V is TRBV10-3; weak D call: TRBD1 (5 bases). V lost 0 bases and J 7 bases, leaving 9 bases between the germline ends. Germline V gives CDR1 ENHRY, CDR2 SYGVKD. This CDR3 comprises 14 residues. The CDR3 region has the DNA TGTGCCATCAGTGAGTCGTGGGGCGGCGGGGAGCTGTTTTTT. Protein sequence: CAISESWGGGELFF.

This clone was counted once. This chain uses TRBV27 with TRBJ2-5; 7 positions match TRBD1. The CDR3 length is 15 residues. From germline, CDR1 is MNHEY and CDR2 SMNVEV (reference sequence). J lost 1 base, V lost 6 bases, and 8 bases had no gene match. CDR3 sequence reads: CASRIRDSPQETQYF. The CDR3 coding sequence is TGTGCCAGCAGAATACGGGACAGCCCCCAAGAGACCCAGTACTTC.

This rearrangement joins TRBV30 to TRBJ2-3, with TRBD2 identical over 10 bases. J was trimmed by 5 bases and V by 2 bases; bases with no gene match: 4. The CDR3 runs to 14 residues. CDR1 is GTSNPN, CDR2 SVGIG, per germline (reference sequence). CDR3 DNA sequence: TGTGCCTGGAGTATTAGCGGGGGGCGAGATACGCAGTATTTT. This sequence encodes CAWSISGGRDTQYF. Complete variable domain (other parts from reference TRBV30 and TRBJ2-3): SQTIHQWPATLVQPVGSPLSLECTVEGTSNPNLYWYRQAAGRGLQLLFYSVGIGQISSEVPQNLSASRPQDRQFILSSKKLLLSDSGFYLCAWSISGGRDTQYFGPGTRLTVL.

This clone turned up a few times. The V and J genes are TRBV15 and TRBJ2-2; 11 bases are a match to TRBD2. This CDR3 spans 18 amino acids. The trim removed 1 base at V and 5 bases at J, leaving 9 bases unmatched. Germline-derived CDR1 and CDR2 are LNHNV and YYDKDF (reference sequence). In nucleotides, the CDR3 is TGTGCCACCAGCAGAGGATATAGCGGGAGGGCAGGGACCGGGGAGCTGTTTTTT. As protein: CATSRGYSGRAGTGELFF.